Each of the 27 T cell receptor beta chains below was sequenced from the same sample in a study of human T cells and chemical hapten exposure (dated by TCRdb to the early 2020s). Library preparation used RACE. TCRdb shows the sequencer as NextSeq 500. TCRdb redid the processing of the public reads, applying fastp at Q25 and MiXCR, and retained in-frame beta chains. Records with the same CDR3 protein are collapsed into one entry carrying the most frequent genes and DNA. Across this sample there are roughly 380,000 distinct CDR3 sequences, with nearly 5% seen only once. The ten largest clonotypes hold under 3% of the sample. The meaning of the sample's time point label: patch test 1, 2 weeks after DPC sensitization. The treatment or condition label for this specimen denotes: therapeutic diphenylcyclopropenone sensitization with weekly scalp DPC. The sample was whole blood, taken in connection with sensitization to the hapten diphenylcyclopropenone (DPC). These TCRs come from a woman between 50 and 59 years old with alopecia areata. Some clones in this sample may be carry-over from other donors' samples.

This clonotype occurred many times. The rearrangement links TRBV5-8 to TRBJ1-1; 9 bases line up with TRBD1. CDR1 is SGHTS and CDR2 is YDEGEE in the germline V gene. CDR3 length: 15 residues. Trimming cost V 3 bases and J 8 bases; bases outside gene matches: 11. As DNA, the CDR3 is TGTGCCAGCAGCTGGGCCGGGACAGGGTCCTACGAAGCTTTCTTT. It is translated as CASSWAGTGSYEAFF.

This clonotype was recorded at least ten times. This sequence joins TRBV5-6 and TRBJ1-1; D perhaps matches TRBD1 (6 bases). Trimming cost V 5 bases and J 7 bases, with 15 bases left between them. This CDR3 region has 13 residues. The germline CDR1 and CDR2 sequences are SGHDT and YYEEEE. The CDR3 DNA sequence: TGTGCCAGCAGGTTCGGACAGCTTCATGAAGCTTTCTTT. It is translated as CASRFGQLHEAFF. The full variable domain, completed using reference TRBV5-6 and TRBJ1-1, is DAGVTQSPTHLIKTRGQQVTLRCSPKSGHDTVSWYQQALGQGPQFIFQYYEEEERQRGNFPDRFSGHQFPNYSSELNVNALLLGDSALYLCASRFGQLHEAFFGQGTRLTVV.

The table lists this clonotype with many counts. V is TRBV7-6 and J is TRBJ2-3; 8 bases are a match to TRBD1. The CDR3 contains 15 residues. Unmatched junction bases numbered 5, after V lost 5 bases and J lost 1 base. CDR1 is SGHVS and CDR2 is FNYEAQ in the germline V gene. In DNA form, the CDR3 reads TGTGCCAGCAGCGCCGACAGGGGTGGCACAGATACGCAGTATTTT. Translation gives CASSADRGGTDTQYF.

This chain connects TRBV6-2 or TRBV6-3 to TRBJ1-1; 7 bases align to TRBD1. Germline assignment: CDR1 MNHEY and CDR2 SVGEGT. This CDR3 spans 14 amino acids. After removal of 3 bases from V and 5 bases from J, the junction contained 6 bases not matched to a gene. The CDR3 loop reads CASSYAQGGTEAFF. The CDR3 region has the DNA TGTGCCAGCAGTTATGCCCAGGGGGGGACTGAAGCTTTCTTT.

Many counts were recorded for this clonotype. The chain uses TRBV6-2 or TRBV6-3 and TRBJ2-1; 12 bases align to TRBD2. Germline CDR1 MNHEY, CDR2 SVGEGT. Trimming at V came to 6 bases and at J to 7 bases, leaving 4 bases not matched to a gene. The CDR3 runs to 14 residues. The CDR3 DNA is TGTGCCAGCAGCCGACTAGCGGGAGAGAATGAGCAGTTCTTC. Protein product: CASSRLAGENEQFF.

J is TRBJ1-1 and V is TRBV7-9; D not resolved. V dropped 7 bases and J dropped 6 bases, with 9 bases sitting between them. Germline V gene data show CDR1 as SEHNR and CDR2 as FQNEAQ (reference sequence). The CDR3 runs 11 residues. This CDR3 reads CASTTIPEAFF. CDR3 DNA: TGTGCCAGCACCACGATCCCTGAAGCTTTCTTT.

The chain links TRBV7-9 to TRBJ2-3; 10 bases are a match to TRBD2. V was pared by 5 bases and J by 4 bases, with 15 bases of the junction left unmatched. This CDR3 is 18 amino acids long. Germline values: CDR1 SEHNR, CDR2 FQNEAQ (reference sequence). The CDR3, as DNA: TGTGCCAGCAGCCCCAGCCGGGTTACTAGCGGGGCCTCAGATACGCAGTATTTT. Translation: CASSPSRVTSGASDTQYF.

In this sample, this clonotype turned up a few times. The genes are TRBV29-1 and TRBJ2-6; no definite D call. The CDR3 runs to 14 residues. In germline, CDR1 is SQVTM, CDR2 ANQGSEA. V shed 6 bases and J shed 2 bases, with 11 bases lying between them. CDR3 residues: CSVTSLAGANVLTF. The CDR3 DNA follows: TGCAGCGTCACAAGCCTGGCTGGGGCCAACGTCCTGACTTTC.

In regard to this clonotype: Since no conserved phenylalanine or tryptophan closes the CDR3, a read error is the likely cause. Here the CDR3 DNA reads TGTGCCAGCAGCTTCACAGCCAGCACAGATACGCAGTATTCT. This sequence encodes CASSFTASTDTQYS. The chain recombines TRBV13 with TRBJ2-3; no definite D call. Trimming removed 3 bases from V and 0 bases from J, with 7 bases in between. The CDR3 runs to 14 residues. CDR1 PRHDT and CDR2 FYEKMQ come from the germline V gene (reference sequence).

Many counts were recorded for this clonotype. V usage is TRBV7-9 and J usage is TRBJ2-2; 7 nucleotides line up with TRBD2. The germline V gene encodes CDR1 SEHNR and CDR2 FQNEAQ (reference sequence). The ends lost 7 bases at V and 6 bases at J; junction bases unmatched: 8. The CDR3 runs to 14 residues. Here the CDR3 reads CASTPRGDAGELFF. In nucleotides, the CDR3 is TGTGCCAGCACCCCCCGGGGGGACGCCGGGGAGCTGTTTTTT. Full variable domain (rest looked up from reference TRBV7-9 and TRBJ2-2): DTGVSQNPRHKITKRGQNVTFRCDPISEHNRLYWYRQTLGQGPEFLTYFQNEAQLEKSRLLSDRFSAERPKGSFSTLEIQRTEQGDSAMYLCASTPRGDAGELFFGEGSRLTVL.

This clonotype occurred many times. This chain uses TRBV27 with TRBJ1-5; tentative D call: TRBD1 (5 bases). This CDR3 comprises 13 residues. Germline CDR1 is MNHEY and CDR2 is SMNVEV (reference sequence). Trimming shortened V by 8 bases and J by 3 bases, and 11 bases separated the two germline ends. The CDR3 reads CASADSHNQPQHF. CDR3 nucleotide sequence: TGTGCCAGCGCCGACAGCCACAATCAGCCCCAGCATTTT.

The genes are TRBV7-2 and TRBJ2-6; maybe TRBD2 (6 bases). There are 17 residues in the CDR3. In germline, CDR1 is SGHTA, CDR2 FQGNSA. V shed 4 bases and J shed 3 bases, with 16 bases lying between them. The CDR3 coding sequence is TGTGCCAGCAGCTCCCGCCGAGGAGGGGTTGGGGCCAACGTCCTGACTTTC. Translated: CASSSRRGGVGANVLTF.

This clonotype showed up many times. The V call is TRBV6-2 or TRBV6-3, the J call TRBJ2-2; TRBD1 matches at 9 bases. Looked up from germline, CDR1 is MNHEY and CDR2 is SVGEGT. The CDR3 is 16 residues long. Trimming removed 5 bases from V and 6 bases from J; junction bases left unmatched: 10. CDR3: CASSATGGDWAGELFF. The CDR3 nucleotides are TGTGCCAGCAGTGCAACAGGGGGCGATTGGGCCGGGGAGCTGTTTTTT.

CDR3: CSVERGAGETQYF. The CDR3 DNA follows: TGCAGCGTTGAACGGGGGGCGGGAGAGACCCAGTACTTC. This sequence joins TRBV29-1 and TRBJ2-5, with D possibly matching TRBD2 (7 bases). CDR3 length equals 13 residues. Trimming took off 2 bases at V and 4 bases at J, with 11 bases between the two ends. CDR1 SQVTM and CDR2 ANQGSEA come from the germline V gene.

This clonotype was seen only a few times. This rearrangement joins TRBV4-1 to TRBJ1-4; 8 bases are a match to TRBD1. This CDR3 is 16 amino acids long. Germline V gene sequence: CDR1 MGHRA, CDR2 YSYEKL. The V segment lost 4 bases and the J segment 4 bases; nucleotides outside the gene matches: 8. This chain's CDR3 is CASSPGQGAVNEKLFF. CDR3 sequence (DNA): TGCGCCAGCAGCCCTGGTCAGGGGGCTGTTAATGAAAAACTGTTTTTT.

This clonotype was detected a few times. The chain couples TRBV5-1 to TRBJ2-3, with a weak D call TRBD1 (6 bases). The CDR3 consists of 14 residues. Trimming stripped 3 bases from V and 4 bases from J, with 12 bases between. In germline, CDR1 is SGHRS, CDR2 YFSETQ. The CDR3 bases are TGCGCCAGCAGCTCTACAGGGTCGTCAGATACGCAGTATTTT. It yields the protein CASSSTGSSDTQYF.

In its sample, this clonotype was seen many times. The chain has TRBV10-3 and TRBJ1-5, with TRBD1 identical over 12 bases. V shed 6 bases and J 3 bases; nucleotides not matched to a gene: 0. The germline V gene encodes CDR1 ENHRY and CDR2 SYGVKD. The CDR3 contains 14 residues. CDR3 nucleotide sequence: TGTGCCATCAGGGGACAGGGGGCCAATCAGCCCCAGCATTTT. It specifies CAIRGQGANQPQHF.

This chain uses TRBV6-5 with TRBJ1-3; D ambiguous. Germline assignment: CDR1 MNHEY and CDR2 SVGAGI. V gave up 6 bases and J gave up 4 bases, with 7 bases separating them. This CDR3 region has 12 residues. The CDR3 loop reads CASRTGGNTIYF. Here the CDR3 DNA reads TGTGCCAGCAGGACGGGCGGAAACACCATATATTTT.

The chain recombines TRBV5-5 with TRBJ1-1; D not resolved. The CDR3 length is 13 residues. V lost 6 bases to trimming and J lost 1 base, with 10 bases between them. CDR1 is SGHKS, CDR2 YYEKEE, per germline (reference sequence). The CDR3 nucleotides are TGTGCCAGCAACCCTAGAAGGAACACTGAAGCTTTCTTT. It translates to CASNPRRNTEAFF.

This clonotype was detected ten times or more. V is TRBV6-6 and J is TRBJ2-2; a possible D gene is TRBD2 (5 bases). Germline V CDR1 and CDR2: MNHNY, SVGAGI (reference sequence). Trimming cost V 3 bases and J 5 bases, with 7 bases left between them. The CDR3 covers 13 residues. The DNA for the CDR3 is TGTGCCAGCAGTTATAGGGAGACCGGGGAGCTGTTTTTT. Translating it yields CASSYRETGELFF.

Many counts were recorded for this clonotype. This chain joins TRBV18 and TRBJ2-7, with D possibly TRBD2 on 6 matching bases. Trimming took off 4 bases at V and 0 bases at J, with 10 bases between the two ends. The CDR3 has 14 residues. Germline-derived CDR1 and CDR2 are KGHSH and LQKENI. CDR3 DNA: TGTGCCAGCTCACGGTCCGGGAGCTCCTACGAGCAGTACTTC. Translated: CASSRSGSSYEQYF.

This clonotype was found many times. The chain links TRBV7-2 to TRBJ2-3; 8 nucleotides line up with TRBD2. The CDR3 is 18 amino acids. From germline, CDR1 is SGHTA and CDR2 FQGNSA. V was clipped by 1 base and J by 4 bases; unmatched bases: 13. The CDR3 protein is CASSLGLGAGGPSDTQYF. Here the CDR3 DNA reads TGTGCCAGCAGCTTAGGACTGGGGGCGGGGGGTCCCTCAGATACGCAGTATTTT. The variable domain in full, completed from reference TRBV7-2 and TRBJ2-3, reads GAGVSQSPSNKVTEKGKDVELRCDPISGHTALYWYRQSLGQGLEFLIYFQGNSAPDKSGLPSDRFSAERTGGSVSTLTIQRTQQEDSAVYLCASSLGLGAGGPSDTQYFGPGTRLTVL.

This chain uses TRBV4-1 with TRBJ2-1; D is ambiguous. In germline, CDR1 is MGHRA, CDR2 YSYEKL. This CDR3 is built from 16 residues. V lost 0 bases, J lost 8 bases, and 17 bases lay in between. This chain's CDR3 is CASSQDEGGRSDEQFF. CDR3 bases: TGCGCCAGCAGCCAAGATGAAGGCGGAAGGAGCGATGAGCAGTTCTTC.

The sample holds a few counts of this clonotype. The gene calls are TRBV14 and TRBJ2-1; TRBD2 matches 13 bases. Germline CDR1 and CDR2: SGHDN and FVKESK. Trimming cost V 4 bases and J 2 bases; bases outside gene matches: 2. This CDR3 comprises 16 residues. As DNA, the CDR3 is TGTGCCAGCAGCCCCGGGACTAGCGGGACCTACAATGAGCAGTTCTTC. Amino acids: CASSPGTSGTYNEQFF.

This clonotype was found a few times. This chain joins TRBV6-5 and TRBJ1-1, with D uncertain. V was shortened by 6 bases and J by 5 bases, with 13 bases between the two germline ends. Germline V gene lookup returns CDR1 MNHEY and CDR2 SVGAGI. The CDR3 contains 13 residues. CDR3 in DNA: TGTGCCAGCAGCTCCGGGCTGGGGACTGAAGCTTTCTTT. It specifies CASSSGLGTEAFF.

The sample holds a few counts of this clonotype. CDR3 nucleotides: TGTGCCAGCAGCCGTGACCTAAAAAACATTCAGTACTTC. Protein sequence: CASSRDLKNIQYF. V usage is TRBV7-9 and J usage is TRBJ2-4; D is unresolved. The CDR3 has 13 amino acids. V was trimmed by 5 bases and J by 4 bases, leaving 9 bases between them. Germline V gives CDR1 SEHNR, CDR2 FQNEAQ (reference sequence).

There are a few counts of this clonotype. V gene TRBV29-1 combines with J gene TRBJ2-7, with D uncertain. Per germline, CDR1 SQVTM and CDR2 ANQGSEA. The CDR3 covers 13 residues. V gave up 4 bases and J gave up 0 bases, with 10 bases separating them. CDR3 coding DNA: TGCAGCGTTGTCGGGCGCCTCTCCTACGAGCAGTACTTC. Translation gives CSVVGRLSYEQYF.